This paragraph reports one T cell receptor beta chain. The antigen remains undetermined. Before the COVID-19 pandemic, during about 2011-2019, CD4+ T cells were taken from unexposed donors. Isolation of CD4+ T cells took place after roughly nine days in culture. Germline V gene lookup returns CDR1 LNHNV and CDR2 YYDKDF (reference sequence). This CDR3 region has 14 residues. The V end was cut by 0 bases, the J end by 3 bases, with 9 bases between. This sample was taken from a study of CD4 T cells in relation to SARS-CoV-2 and coronaviruses. Some clones are missing from TCRdb's copy, which holds only in-frame ones; the method was immunoSEQ multiplex PCR. The data contain some 20,000 clones, roughly 73% of them singletons.

The receptor's source is a human donor in good health. The sample was CD4+ T cells from PBMCs, cultured in vitro. V and J are TRBV15 and TRBJ2-7, with a possible D match to TRBD1 (5 bases). The CDR3 loop reads CATSRELDSYEQYF. In nucleotides, the CDR3 is TGTGCCACCAGCAGAGAACTCGACAGCTACGAGCAGTACTTC.